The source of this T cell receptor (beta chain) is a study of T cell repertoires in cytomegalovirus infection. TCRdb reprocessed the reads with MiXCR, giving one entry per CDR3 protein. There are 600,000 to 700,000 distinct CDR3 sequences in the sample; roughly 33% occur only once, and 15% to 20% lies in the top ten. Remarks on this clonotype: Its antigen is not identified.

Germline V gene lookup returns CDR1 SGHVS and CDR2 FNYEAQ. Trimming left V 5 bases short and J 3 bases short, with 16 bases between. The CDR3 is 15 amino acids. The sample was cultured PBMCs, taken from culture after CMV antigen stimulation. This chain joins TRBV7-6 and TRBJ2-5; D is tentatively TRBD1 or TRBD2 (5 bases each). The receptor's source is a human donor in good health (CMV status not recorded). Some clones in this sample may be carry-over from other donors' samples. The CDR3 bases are TGTGCCAGCAGCCCGGTGGGGGTGTCGAAAGAGACCCAGTACTTC. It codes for CASSPVGVSKETQYF. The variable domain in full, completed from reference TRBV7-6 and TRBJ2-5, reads GAGVSQSPRYKVTKRGQDVALRCDPISGHVSLYWYRQALGQGPEFLTYFNYEAQQDKSGLPNDRFSAERPEGSISTLTIQRTEQRDSAMYRCASSPVGVSKETQYFGPGTRLLVL.